The source of this T cell receptor (beta chain) is a study of blood T cell repertoires in COVID-19. Libraries were prepared by immunoSEQ multiplex PCR; TCRdb keeps only in-frame clonotypes and omits some of them. The sample lists 140,000 to 150,000 clones, 80% to 90% occurring once. The germline gives CDR1 LGHDT, CDR2 YNNKEL (reference sequence). V lost 1 base to trimming and J lost 3 bases, with 15 bases between them. The length of the CDR3 is 16 residues. The clonotype originates from a man aged 55-75 years with active or convalescent COVID-19. Source material: peripheral blood. The J gene is TRBJ1-2, the V gene TRBV3-1 (or the pseudogene TRBV3-2); D remains ambiguous. CDR3 loop: CASSQVGRGVDYGYTF. The CDR3 nucleotides read TGTGCCAGCAGCCAAGTCGGACGCGGGGTCGACTATGGCTACACCTTC.